One sample yielded the 25 T cell receptor beta chains listed below, sequenced in a study of cytomegalovirus exposure and HLA in healthy donors. PCR primers comprised 60 Vbeta and 13 Jbeta primers. Sequencing was performed with immunoSEQ multiplex PCR; in TCRdb, only in-frame clones are kept and a portion is missing. The sample has fewer than 200,000 clones, 76% seen once. Source material: PBMCs. These receptors were obtained from a female donor in good health and CMV-seronegative.

In DNA form, the CDR3 reads TGTGCCAGCTCACCACCGAACAGGGTCGTCGAGACCCAGTACTTC. The encoded protein is CASSPPNRVVETQYF. The chain recombines TRBV18 with TRBJ2-5, with D possibly matching TRBD1 (6 bases). Germline-derived CDR1 and CDR2 are KGHSH and LQKENI. The length of the CDR3 is 15 residues. Trimming removed 0 bases from V and 5 bases from J, with 13 bases in between.

The rearrangement links TRBV18 to TRBJ1-5; TRBD1 aligns across 7 bases. CDR1 and CDR2 from the germline V gene are KGHSH and LQKENI. The CDR3 extends over 15 amino acids. With 6 bases clipped from V and 2 bases from J, the junction kept 7 bases outside the gene matches. The CDR3 nucleotides are TGTGCCAGCTCGCCATTCGGACAGGGCAATCAGCCCCAGCATTTT. Amino acids: CASSPFGQGNQPQHF.

V usage is TRBV5-4 and J usage is TRBJ2-3; 10 nucleotides match TRBD1. Germline CDR1 and CDR2: SGHNT and YYREEE (reference sequence). The CDR3 runs 15 residues. Trimming took 3 bases from V and 6 from J; bases not matched to a gene: 7. The CDR3 here is CASSSRTGGGDTQYF. The CDR3 DNA reads as TGTGCCAGCAGCTCTAGGACAGGGGGAGGGGATACGCAGTATTTT.

The V call is TRBV20-1, the J call TRBJ2-5; unclear D gene. Germline assignment: CDR1 DFQATT and CDR2 SNEGSKA (reference sequence). This CDR3 is built from 11 residues. The V and J ends lost 8 bases and 5 bases respectively, with 12 bases between them. CDR3 sequence: CSSLNGETQYF. Here the CDR3 DNA reads TGCAGTTCTTTGAACGGGGAGACCCAGTACTTC.

The chain is built from TRBV30 and TRBJ1-1; tentative D call: TRBD1 (5 bases). Between the trimmed V and J ends, which lost 3 bases and 2 bases, there was a span of 7 bases. The length of the CDR3 is 12 residues. Germline V gives CDR1 GTSNPN, CDR2 SVGIG (reference sequence). This CDR3 reads CAWSRTNTEAFF. In nucleotides, the CDR3 is TGTGCCTGGAGCAGGACAAACACTGAAGCTTTCTTT.

CDR3 sequence (DNA): TGTGCCAGCGCAAGGGGGGGGGCTGGAGAGACCCAGTACTTC. This encodes CASARGGAGETQYF. The rearrangement links TRBV7-3 to TRBJ2-5; D is possibly TRBD2 (7 bases). From germline, CDR1 is SGHTA and CDR2 FQGTGA. The length of the CDR3 is 14 residues. V lost 8 bases and J 4 bases, leaving 17 bases between the germline ends.

This chain uses TRBV4-3 with TRBJ2-1; TRBD2 might be the D (6 bases). CDR1 is LGHNA, CDR2 YSLEER, per germline. The CDR3 is 16 residues long. V lost 0 bases, J lost 0 bases, and 9 bases lay in between. The CDR3 region is CASSQDRELSYNEQFF. CDR3 in DNA: TGCGCCAGCAGCCAAGACCGGGAGCTCTCCTACAATGAGCAGTTCTTC.

The chain joins TRBV7-6 to TRBJ2-7, with a tentative D call TRBD2 (6 bases). Germline V CDR1 and CDR2: SGHVS, FNYEAQ. The CDR3 extends over 17 amino acids. V lost 5 bases to trimming and J lost 3 bases, with 23 bases between them. The CDR3 coding sequence is TGTGCCAGCAGCGGGCACTCGGGACTCGGAGTGGGCTACGAGCAGTACTTC. Its translation: CASSGHSGLGVGYEQYF.

This clone was observed a few times. V gene TRBV7-8 combines with J gene TRBJ2-1; 7 nucleotides match TRBD1. CDR1 and CDR2 from the germline V gene are SGHVS and FQNEAQ. The CDR3 is made up of 13 amino acids. V lost 5 bases to trimming and J lost 8 bases; unmatched junction nucleotides: 6. The CDR3 loop is CASSTRGRDEQFF. CDR3 DNA: TGTGCCAGCAGCACGAGGGGGCGCGATGAGCAGTTCTTC.

A few counts support this clone. The chain joins TRBV6-6 to TRBJ1-1, with a weak D call TRBD1 (6 bases). CDR3 length equals 12 residues. V lost 6 bases and J lost 5, with 10 bases in between. Looked up from germline, CDR1 is MNHNY and CDR2 is SVGAGI (reference sequence). The CDR3 region is CASRSQGTEAFF. The DNA for the CDR3 is TGTGCCAGCAGGTCACAGGGTACTGAAGCTTTCTTT.

This clone was seen more than once but under ten times. The same CDR3 arises from other DNA sequences in this sample as well. The V gene is TRBV7-2, the J gene TRBJ1-3; 9 nucleotides line up with TRBD1. The germline CDR1 and CDR2 sequences are SGHTA and FQGNSA. The CDR3 loop spans 18 amino acids. Trimming removed 4 bases from V and 2 bases from J; junction bases left unmatched: 12. The CDR3 nucleotides are TGTGCCAGCAGCTCACCGACCCACAGGGGGCCCACTGGAAACACCATATATTTT. The encoded protein is CASSSPTHRGPTGNTIYF.

The CDR3 region has the DNA TGTGCCAGCAGTTACCAGGGGCCGAGAGGCTACACCTTC. It is translated as CASSYQGPRGYTF. The rearrangement uses TRBV6-5 and TRBJ1-2; D perhaps matches TRBD1 (6 bases). The V end lost 2 bases, the J end lost 8 bases, and 12 bases lay between the germline ends. The CDR3 is made up of 13 amino acids. The V gene's germline CDR1 is MNHEY and CDR2 SVGAGI.

The genes are TRBV9 and TRBJ2-7, with 7 bases aligning to TRBD2. The V gene's germline CDR1 is SGDLS and CDR2 YYNGEE. Trimming took 0 bases from V and 2 from J; bases not matched to a gene: 5. CDR3 length: 15 residues. CDR3 sequence: CASSVAAGAPYEQYF. In DNA, the CDR3 is TGTGCCAGCAGCGTAGCTGCGGGAGCCCCCTACGAGCAGTACTTC. The full variable domain, rest sourced from reference TRBV9 and TRBJ2-7, is DSGVTQTPKHLITATGQRVTLRCSPRSGDLSVYWYQQSLDQGLQFLIQYYNGEERAKGNILERFSAQQFPDLHSELNLSSLELGDSALYFCASSVAAGAPYEQYFGPGTRLTVT.

V gene TRBV10-3 combines with J gene TRBJ2-3, with TRBD1 matching over 8 bases. V dropped 6 bases and J dropped 1; count of bases not matched to a gene: 3. The germline V gene encodes CDR1 ENHRY and CDR2 SYGVKD. The CDR3 is 14 amino acids. DNA of the CDR3: TGTGCCATCAGACAGACAGGGGGCACAGATACGCAGTATTTT. Protein product: CAIRQTGGTDTQYF.

The chain has TRBV15 and TRBJ2-5, with 7 nucleotides matching TRBD2. This CDR3 spans 15 amino acids. Germline V gene sequence: CDR1 LNHNV, CDR2 YYDKDF (reference sequence). V lost 0 bases and J lost 3; bases outside the gene matches: 4. CDR3 nucleotides: TGTGCCACCAGCAGAGAACCTAGCGGCAAAGAGACCCAGTACTTC. Encoded protein: CATSREPSGKETQYF.

The V gene is TRBV2, the J gene TRBJ2-3; 8 bases line up with TRBD2. The junction had 8 bases not matched to a gene; V was cut back by 4 bases and J by 2 bases. The CDR3 extends over 16 amino acids. Germline CDR1 and CDR2: SNHLY and FYNNEI. Here the CDR3 DNA reads TGTGCCAGCAGTGCAGAAGCGGGGGCCTCCACAGATACGCAGTATTTT. It translates to CASSAEAGASTDTQYF. Filled out from reference TRBV2 and TRBJ2-3, the complete variable domain reads EPEVTQTPSHQVTQMGQEVILRCVPISNHLYFYWYRQILGQKVEFLVSFYNNEISEKSEIFDDQFSVERPDGSNFTLKIRSTKLEDSAMYFCASSAEAGASTDTQYFGPGTRLTVL.

The chain recombines TRBV7-2 with TRBJ1-5; the D is unclear. Between the trimmed V and J ends, which lost 8 bases and 6 bases, there was a span of 11 bases. This CDR3 spans 12 amino acids. Germline CDR1 and CDR2: SGHTA and FQGNSA. CDR3 region: CASRYPGQPQHF. The CDR3 nucleotides read TGTGCCAGCCGCTACCCGGGTCAGCCCCAGCATTTT.

The chain carries TRBV5-4 and TRBJ2-7; weak D call: TRBD1 (5 bases). The CDR3 extends over 15 amino acids. Per the germline V gene, CDR1 is SGHNT and CDR2 is YYREEE (reference sequence). Between the trimmed V and J ends, which lost 4 bases and 0 bases, there was a span of 14 bases. CDR3 sequence (DNA): TGTGCCAGCAGCCTACCGACAGATCCCTCCTACGAGCAGTACTTC. Amino acid sequence: CASSLPTDPSYEQYF.

This clone occurred a few times. The chain joins TRBV4-3 to TRBJ2-1, with D perhaps matching TRBD2 (5 bases). The length of the CDR3 is 15 residues. Trimming pared 3 bases from V and 0 bases from J, leaving 9 bases between. Germline V CDR1 and CDR2: LGHNA, YSLEER. The CDR3 sequence is CASSQDSSSYNEQFF. As DNA, the CDR3 is TGCGCCAGCAGCCAGGACTCGAGCTCCTACAATGAGCAGTTCTTC.

V is TRBV5-4 and J is TRBJ2-5; D gene ambiguous. TRBJ2-7 matches the DNA end more closely, so the J call is doubtful. Germline-derived CDR1 and CDR2 are SGHNT and YYREEE (reference sequence). The CDR3 runs 13 residues. The CDR3, as DNA: TGTGCCAGCAGACCCGGGTCCCGGAGCGAGCAGTACTTC. Protein sequence: CASRPGSRSEQYF.

Of note for this clone: The junction shows a germline mismatch at one end, possibly a read error. J is TRBJ1-2 and V is TRBV6-4; D might be TRBD1 (6 bases). The length of the CDR3 is 10 residues. The germline CDR1 and CDR2 sequences are MRHNA and SNTAGT. The CDR3 nucleotides read TGTGCCTACACTAGGGCACAGGGTAGCTTC. It translates to CAYTRAQGSF.

This clone occurred once. This rearrangement joins TRBV19 to TRBJ1-5; TRBD1 is a possible D gene (5 bases). Germline V gene lookup returns CDR1 LNHDA and CDR2 SQIVND (reference sequence). V shed 8 bases and J shed 16 bases, with 18 bases lying between them. The CDR3 sequence is 11 residues long. The CDR3 loop reads CASEKGQASHF. DNA for the CDR3: TGTGCCAGTGAAAAGGGGCAGGCCAGCCATTTT.

The rearrangement uses TRBV5-1 and TRBJ1-1, with 9 nucleotides matching TRBD1. Germline loops: CDR1 SGHRS, CDR2 YFSETQ. J lost 4 bases, V lost 3 bases, and 4 bases had no gene match. The CDR3 has 14 residues. The CDR3 here is CASSSTGGGTEAFF. The CDR3 region has the DNA TGCGCCAGCAGCTCCACAGGGGGCGGCACTGAAGCTTTCTTT.

This clone was recorded only once. J is TRBJ2-5 and V is TRBV7-2; a possible D gene is TRBD1 (6 bases). The DNA matches TRBJ2-7 better at its end, which makes the J call doubtful. The CDR3 loop spans 14 amino acids. Germline lookup yields CDR1 SGHTA and CDR2 FQGNSA. CDR3 in amino acids: CASSLGRGRIEQYF. The CDR3 region has the DNA TGTGCCAGCAGCTTAGGCAGGGGTCGCATCGAGCAGTACTTC.

The rearrangement uses TRBV5-1 and TRBJ2-3; 7 bases are shared with TRBD2. The junction had 12 bases not matched to a gene; V was cut back by 2 bases and J by 6 bases. The CDR3 has 16 amino acids. Germline loops: CDR1 SGHRS, CDR2 YFSETQ. CDR3 in amino acids: CASSLGDYLAADTQYF. The CDR3 DNA follows: TGCGCCAGCAGCTTAGGGGACTACTTAGCAGCTGATACGCAGTATTTT. The full variable domain, in which reference TRBV5-1 and TRBJ2-3 provide the parts outside the CDR3, is KAGVTQTPRYLIKTRGQQVTLSCSPISGHRSVSWYQQTPGQGLQFLFEYFSETQRNKGNFPGRFSGRQFSNSRSEMNVSTLELGDSALYLCASSLGDYLAADTQYFGPGTRLTVL.